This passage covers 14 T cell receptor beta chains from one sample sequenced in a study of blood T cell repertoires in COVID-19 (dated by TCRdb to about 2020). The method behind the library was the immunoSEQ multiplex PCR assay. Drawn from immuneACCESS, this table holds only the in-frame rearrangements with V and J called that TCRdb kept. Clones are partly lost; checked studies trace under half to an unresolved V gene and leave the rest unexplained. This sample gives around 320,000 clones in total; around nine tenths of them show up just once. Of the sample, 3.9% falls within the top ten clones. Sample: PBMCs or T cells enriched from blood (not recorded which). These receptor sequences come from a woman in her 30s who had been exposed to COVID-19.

CDR3 sequence (DNA): TGCGCCAGCAGGGCACTAGCGGGGCGTTACGAGCAGTACTTC. Translation: CASRALAGRYEQYF. V usage is TRBV5-1 and J usage is TRBJ2-7, with 10 nucleotides matching TRBD2. V dropped 5 bases and J dropped 4; count of bases not matched to a gene: 6. In germline, CDR1 is SGHRS, CDR2 YFSETQ. CDR3 size: 14 residues.

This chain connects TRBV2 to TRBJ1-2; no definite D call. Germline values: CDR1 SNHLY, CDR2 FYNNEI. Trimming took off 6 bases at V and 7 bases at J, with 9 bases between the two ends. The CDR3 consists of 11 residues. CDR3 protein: CASREGGGYTF. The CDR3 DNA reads TGTGCCAGCAGGGAGGGAGGTGGCTACACCTTC.

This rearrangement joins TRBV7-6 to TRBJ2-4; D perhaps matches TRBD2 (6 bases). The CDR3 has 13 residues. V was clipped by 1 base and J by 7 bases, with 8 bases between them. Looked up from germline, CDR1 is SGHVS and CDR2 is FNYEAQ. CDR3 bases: TGTGCCAGCAGCTTAGGTGGGGGGAACATTCAGTACTTC. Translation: CASSLGGGNIQYF.

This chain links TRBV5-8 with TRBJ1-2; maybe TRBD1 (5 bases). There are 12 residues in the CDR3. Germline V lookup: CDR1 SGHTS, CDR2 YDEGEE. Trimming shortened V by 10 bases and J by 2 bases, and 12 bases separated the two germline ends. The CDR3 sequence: CARSGDNYGYTF. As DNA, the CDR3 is TGTGCCCGGTCGGGGGACAACTATGGCTACACCTTC.

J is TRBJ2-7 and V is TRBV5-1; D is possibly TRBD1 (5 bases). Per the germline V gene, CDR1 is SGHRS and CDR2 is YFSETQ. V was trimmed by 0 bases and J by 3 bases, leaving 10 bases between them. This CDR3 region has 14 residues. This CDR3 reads CASSLAAGHYEQYF. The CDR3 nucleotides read TGCGCCAGCAGCTTGGCGGCAGGACACTACGAGCAGTACTTC.

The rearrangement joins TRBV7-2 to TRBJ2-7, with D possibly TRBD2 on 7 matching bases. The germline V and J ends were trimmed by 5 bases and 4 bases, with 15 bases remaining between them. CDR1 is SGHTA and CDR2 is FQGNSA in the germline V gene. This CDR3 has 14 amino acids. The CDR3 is CASSPQGGGYEQYF. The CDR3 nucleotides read TGTGCCAGCAGCCCCCAGGGAGGGGGTTACGAGCAGTACTTC.

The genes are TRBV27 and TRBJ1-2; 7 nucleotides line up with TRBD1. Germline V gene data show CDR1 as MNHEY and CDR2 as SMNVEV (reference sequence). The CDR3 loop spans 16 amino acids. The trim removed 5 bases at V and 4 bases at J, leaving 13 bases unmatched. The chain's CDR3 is CASSLSRDRSLYGYTF. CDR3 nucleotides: TGTGCCAGCAGTCTAAGCCGGGACAGATCGCTCTATGGCTACACCTTC.

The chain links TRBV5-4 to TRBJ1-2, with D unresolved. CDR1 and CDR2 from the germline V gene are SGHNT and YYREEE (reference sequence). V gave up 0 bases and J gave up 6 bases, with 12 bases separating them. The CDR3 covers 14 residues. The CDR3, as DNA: TGTGCCAGCAGCTTGGTGGGAGGGAAAGATGGCTACACCTTC. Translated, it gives CASSLVGGKDGYTF.

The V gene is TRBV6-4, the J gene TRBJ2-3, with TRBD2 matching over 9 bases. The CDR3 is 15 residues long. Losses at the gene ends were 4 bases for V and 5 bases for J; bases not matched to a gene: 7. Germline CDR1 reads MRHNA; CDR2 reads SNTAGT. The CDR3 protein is CASSAGGGAGDTQYF. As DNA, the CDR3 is TGTGCCAGCAGTGCTGGCGGGGGGGCTGGAGATACGCAGTATTTT.

In DNA, the CDR3 is TGCGCCAGCAGCCAAGATAAACAGGTGGGGTATGGCTACACCTTC. Translating gives CASSQDKQVGYGYTF. The chain carries TRBV4-1 and TRBJ1-2; D is possibly TRBD1 (5 bases). This CDR3 comprises 15 residues. Germline lookup yields CDR1 MGHRA and CDR2 YSYEKL. V was pared by 0 bases and J by 5 bases, with 13 bases between.

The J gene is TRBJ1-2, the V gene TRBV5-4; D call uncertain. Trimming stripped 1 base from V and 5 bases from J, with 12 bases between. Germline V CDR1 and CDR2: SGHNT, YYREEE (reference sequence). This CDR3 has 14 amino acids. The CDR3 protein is CASSLREELYGYTF. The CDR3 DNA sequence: TGTGCCAGCAGCTTGCGGGAGGAACTTTATGGCTACACCTTC.

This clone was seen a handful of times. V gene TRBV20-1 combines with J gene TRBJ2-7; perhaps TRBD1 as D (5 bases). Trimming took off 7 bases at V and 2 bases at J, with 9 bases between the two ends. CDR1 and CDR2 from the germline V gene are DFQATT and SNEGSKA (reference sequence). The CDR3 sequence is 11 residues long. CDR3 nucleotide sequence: TGCAGTGTCAGACAGACCTACGAGCAGTACTTC. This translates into CSVRQTYEQYF.

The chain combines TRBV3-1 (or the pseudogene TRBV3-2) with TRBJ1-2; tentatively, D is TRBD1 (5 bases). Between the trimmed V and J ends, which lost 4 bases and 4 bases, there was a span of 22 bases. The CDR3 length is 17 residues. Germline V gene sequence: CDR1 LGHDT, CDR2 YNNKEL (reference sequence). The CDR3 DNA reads TGTGCCAGCAGCCCTGAACAAATCGTCGGGGGTTCCTATGGCTACACCTTC. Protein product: CASSPEQIVGGSYGYTF.

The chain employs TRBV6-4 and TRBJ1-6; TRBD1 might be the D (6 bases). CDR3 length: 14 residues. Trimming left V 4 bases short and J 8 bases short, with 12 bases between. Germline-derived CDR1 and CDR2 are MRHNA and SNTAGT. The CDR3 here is CASSVGGPDSPLHF. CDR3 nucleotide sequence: TGTGCCAGCAGTGTTGGGGGCCCGGATTCACCCCTCCACTTT.